This TCR beta chain is from a study of T cells in Graves' hyperthyroidism and ophthalmopathy. Overall study results and limits: Most clonotypes expanded in thyroid above 0.001 were likewise present in blood.

This clonotype showed up many times. The target antigen is unknown. With 1 base removed from V and 5 bases from J, the gap between germline ends came to 11 bases. CDR3 length: 14 residues. RNA transcripts served as the template for amplifying TCR beta CDR3 regions. RT-PCR in the first round (using the HTBI primer set) targeted the TCR CDR3. TCRdb processed the multiplex PCR reads anew with MiXCR; each CDR3 protein has one entry. Among roughly 250,000 distinct CDR3 sequences listed, approximately 16% were seen once. The chain has TRBV12-3 or TRBV12-4 and TRBJ1-1, with D maybe TRBD1 (5 bases). Sequencing input: blood. The receptor was isolated from a woman aged 18-35 years with Graves' ophthalmopathy. The CDR3 DNA sequence: TGTGCCAGCAGTTTAGGGGGGAGTGGTACTGAAGCTTTCTTT. Encoded protein: CASSLGGSGTEAFF.